This record concerns one TCR beta chain sequence. V shed 3 bases and J shed 2 bases, with 12 bases lying between them. The CDR3 is 15 amino acids. The germline CDR1 and CDR2 sequences are SGHTA and FQGTGA. The data were taken from a study of T-cell reconstitution after alpha-beta-depleted transplantation in children. TCRbeta library preparation incorporated unique molecular identifiers. Each CDR3 protein gets one entry after TCRdb re-called the PCR reads with MiXCR. Here the sample spans around 600,000 distinct CDR3 sequences, about 10% being singletons. Material: PBMCs from the stem cell graft donor, obtained from the stem cell graft. V is TRBV7-3 and J is TRBJ2-3, with unresolved D. The clonotype comes from a human donor who donated a stem cell graft to a child with acute myeloid leukemia. This chain's CDR3 is CASSFFGRITDTQYF. CDR3 nucleotide sequence: TGTGCCAGCAGCTTCTTCGGACGGATCACAGATACGCAGTATTTT.